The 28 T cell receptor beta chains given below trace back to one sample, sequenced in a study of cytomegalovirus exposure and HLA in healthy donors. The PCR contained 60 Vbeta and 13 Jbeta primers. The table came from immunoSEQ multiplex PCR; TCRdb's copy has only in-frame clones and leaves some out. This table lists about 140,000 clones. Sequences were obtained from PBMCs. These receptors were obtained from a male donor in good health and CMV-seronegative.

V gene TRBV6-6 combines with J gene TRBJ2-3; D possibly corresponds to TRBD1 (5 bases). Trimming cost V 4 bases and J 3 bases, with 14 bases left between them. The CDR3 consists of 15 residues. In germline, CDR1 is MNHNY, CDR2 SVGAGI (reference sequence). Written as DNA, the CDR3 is TGTGCCAGCAGTTTGGGGCAGGGTGGGACAGATACGCAGTATTTT. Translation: CASSLGQGGTDTQYF.

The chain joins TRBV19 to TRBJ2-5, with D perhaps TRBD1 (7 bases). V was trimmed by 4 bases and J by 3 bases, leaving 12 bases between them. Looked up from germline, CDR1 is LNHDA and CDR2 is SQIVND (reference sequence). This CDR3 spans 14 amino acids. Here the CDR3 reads CASSSFRGEETQYF. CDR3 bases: TGTGCCAGTAGTAGCTTCAGGGGGGAAGAGACCCAGTACTTC.

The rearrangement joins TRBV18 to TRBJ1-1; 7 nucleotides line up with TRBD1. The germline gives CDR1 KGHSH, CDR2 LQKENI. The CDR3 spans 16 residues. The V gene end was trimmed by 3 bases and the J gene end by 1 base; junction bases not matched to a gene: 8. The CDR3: CASSPSIRDRNTEAFF. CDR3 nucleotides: TGTGCCAGCTCACCTAGTATCCGGGACAGGAACACTGAAGCTTTCTTT.

In DNA form, the CDR3 reads TGTGCCAGCAGTGCATTCGGGGGGTCCTACGAGCAGTACTTC. The encoded protein is CASSAFGGSYEQYF. This chain joins TRBV25-1 and TRBJ2-7, with TRBD2 matching 7 bases. This CDR3 is 14 amino acids long. J gave up 1 base and V 4 bases, and 4 bases lay outside the gene matches. Germline V gives CDR1 MGHDK, CDR2 SYGVNS.

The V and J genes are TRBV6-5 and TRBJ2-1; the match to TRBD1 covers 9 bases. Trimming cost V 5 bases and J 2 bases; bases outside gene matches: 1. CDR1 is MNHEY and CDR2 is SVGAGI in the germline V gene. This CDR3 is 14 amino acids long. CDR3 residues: CASSGTGPYNEQFF. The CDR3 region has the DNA TGTGCCAGCAGTGGGACAGGGCCCTACAATGAGCAGTTCTTC.

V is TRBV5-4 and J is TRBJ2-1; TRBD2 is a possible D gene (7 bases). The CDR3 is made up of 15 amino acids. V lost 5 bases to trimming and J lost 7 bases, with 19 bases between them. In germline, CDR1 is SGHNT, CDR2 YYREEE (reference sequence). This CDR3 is CASRMGGRLRNEQFF. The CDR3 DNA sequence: TGTGCCAGCAGGATGGGGGGGCGGCTAAGAAATGAGCAGTTCTTC.

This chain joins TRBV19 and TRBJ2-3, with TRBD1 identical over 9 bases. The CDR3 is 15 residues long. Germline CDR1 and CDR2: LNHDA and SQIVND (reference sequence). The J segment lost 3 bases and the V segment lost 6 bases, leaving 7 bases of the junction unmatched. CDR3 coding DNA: TGTGCCAGTAGCCAGGGACAGGGAATAACAGATACGCAGTATTTT. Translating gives CASSQGQGITDTQYF.

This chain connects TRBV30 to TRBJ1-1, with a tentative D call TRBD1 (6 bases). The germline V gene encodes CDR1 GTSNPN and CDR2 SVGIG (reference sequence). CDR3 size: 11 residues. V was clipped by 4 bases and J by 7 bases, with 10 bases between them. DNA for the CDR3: TGTGCCTGGACGACAGGAATTGAAGCTTTCTTT. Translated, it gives CAWTTGIEAFF.

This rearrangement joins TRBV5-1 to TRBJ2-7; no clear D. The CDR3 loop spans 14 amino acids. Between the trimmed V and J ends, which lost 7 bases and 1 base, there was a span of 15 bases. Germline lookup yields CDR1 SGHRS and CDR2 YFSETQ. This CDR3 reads CASSPQALSYEQYF. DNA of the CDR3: TGCGCCAGCTCGCCGCAGGCACTGTCCTACGAGCAGTACTTC.

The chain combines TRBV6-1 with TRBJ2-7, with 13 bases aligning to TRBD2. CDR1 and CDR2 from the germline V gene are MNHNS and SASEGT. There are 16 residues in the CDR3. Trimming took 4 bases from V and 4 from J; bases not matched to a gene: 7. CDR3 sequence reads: CASSVPGLAGFYEQYF. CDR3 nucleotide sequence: TGTGCCAGCAGTGTTCCGGGACTAGCGGGGTTTTACGAGCAGTACTTC.

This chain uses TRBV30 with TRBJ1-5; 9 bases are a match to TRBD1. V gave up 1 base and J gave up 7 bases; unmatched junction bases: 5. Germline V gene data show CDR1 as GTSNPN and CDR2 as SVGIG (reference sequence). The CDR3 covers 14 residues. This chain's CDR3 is CAWSAGTGPQPQHF. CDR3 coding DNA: TGTGCCTGGAGTGCCGGGACAGGGCCCCAGCCCCAGCATTTT.

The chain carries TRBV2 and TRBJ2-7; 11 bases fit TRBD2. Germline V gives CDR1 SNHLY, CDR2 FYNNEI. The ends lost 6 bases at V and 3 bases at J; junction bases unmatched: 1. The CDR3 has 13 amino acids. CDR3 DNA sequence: TGTGCCAGCAGGACTAGCGGGATCTACGAGCAGTACTTC. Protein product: CASRTSGIYEQYF.

Written as DNA, the CDR3 is TGTGCCAGCAGCCAAGTAGCGGGAACCAACACCGGGGAGCTGTTTTTT. It yields the protein CASSQVAGTNTGELFF. The J gene is TRBJ2-2, the V gene TRBV14; 8 bases align to TRBD2. Per germline, CDR1 SGHDN and CDR2 FVKESK. V lost 1 base, J lost 2 bases, and 3 bases stayed unmatched. This CDR3 has 16 amino acids.

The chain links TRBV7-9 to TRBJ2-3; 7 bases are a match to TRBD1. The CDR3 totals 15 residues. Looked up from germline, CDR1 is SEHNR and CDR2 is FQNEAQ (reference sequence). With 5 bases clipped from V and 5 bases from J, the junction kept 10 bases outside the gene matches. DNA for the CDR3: TGTGCCAGCAGCCCAGAGACAGGGAGAGGAGATACGCAGTATTTT. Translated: CASSPETGRGDTQYF.

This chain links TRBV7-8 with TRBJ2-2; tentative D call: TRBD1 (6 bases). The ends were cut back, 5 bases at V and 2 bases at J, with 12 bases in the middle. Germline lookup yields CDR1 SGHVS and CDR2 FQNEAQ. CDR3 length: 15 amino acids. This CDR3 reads CASSLRGHNTGELFF. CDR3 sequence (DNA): TGTGCCAGCAGCCTCCGGGGACATAACACCGGGGAGCTGTTTTTT.

CDR3 sequence reads: CASSSTPGQGYEQYF. For the CDR3, the DNA is TGTGCCAGCTCCTCTACCCCGGGACAGGGATACGAGCAGTACTTC. V and J are TRBV18 and TRBJ2-7; TRBD1 matches 9 bases. CDR3 length: 15 amino acids. V shed 6 bases and J 4 bases; nucleotides not matched to a gene: 10. Per the germline V gene, CDR1 is KGHSH and CDR2 is LQKENI.

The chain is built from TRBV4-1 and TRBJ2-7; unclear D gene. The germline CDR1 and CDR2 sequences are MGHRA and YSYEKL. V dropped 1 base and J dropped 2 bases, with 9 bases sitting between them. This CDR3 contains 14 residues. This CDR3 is CASSQVTVTYEQYF. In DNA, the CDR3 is TGCGCCAGCAGCCAAGTTACAGTAACCTACGAGCAGTACTTC.

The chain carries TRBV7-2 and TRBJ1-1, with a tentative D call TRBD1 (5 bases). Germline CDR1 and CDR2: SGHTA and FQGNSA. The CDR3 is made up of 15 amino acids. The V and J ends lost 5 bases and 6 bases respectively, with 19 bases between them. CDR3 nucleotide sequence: TGTGCCAGCAGCCCCGGATGGAGGGGTAACGCTGAAGCTTTCTTT. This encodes CASSPGWRGNAEAFF. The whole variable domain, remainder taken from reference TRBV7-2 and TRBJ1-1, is GAGVSQSPSNKVTEKGKDVELRCDPISGHTALYWYRQSLGQGLEFLIYFQGNSAPDKSGLPSDRFSAERTGGSVSTLTIQRTQQEDSAVYLCASSPGWRGNAEAFFGQGTRLTVV.

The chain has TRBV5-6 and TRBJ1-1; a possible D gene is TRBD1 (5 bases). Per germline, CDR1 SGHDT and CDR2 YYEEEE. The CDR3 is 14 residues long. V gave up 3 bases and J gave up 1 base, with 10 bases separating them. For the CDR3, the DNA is TGTGCCAGCAGCTCCGGGACTTGGAACACTGAAGCTTTCTTT. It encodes CASSSGTWNTEAFF.

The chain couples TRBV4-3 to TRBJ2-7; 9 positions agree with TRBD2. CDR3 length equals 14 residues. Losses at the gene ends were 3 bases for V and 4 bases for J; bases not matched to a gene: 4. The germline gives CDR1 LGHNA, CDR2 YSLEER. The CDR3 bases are TGCGCCAGCAGCCAGGCTAGCGGGGAATACGAGCAGTACTTC. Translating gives CASSQASGEYEQYF.

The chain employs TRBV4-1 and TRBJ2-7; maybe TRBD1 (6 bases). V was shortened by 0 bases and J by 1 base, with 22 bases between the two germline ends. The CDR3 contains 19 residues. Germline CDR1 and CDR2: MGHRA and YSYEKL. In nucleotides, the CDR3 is TGCGCCAGCAGCCAAGATCTTGCAGGGAACAGGGTGAAATCCTACGAGCAGTACTTC. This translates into CASSQDLAGNRVKSYEQYF.

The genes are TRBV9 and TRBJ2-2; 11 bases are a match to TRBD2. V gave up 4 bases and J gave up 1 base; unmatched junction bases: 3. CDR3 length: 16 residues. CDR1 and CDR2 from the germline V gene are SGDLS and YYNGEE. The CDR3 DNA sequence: TGTGCCAGCAGCTCGACTAGCGGGGTGAACACCGGGGAGCTGTTTTTT. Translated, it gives CASSSTSGVNTGELFF.

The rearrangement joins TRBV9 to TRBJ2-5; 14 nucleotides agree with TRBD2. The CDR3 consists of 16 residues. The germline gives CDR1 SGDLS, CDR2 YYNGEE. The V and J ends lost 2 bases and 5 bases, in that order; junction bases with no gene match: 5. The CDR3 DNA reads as TGTGCCAGCAGCGTGGGACTAGCGGGAGTAGAGGAGACCCAGTACTTC. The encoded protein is CASSVGLAGVEETQYF.

CDR3 loop: CASSERLAYEQYF. The CDR3 DNA reads TGTGCCAGCAGCGAAAGACTAGCCTACGAGCAGTACTTC. The rearrangement uses TRBV7-2 and TRBJ2-5; D possibly corresponds to TRBD2 (6 bases). The DNA end favors TRBJ2-7, so the J call may be wrong. The CDR3 covers 13 residues. CDR1 is SGHTA and CDR2 is FQGNSA in the germline V gene.

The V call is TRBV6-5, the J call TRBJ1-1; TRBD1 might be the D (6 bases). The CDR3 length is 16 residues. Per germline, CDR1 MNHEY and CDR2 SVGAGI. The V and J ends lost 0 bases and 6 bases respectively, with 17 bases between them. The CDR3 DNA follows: TGTGCCAGCAGTTACTCAACTACAGGGATGAGATCTGAAGCTTTCTTT. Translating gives CASSYSTTGMRSEAFF.

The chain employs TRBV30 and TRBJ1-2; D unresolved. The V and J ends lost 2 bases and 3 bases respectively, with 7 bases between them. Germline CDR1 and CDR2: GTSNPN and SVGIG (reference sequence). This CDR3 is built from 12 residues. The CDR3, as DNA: TGTGCCTGGAGTATTCAGGACTATGGCTACACCTTC. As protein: CAWSIQDYGYTF.

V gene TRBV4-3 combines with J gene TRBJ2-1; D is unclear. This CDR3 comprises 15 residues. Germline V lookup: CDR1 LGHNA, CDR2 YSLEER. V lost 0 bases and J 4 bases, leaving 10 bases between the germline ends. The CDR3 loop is CASSQERRRYNEQFF. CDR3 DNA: TGCGCCAGCAGCCAAGAGAGGAGAAGATACAATGAGCAGTTCTTC.

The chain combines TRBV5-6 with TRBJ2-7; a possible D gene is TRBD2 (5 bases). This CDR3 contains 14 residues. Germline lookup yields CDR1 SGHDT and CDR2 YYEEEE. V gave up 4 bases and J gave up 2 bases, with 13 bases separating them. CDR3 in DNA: TGTGCCAGCAGCCCCCCCCGGGGAACCTACGAGCAGTACTTC. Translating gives CASSPPRGTYEQYF.